Shown below are 20 T cell receptor beta chains from a single sample sequenced in a study of blood T cell repertoires in COVID-19 (dated by TCRdb to the early 2020s). Libraries were built with the immunoSEQ multiplex PCR assay. TCRdb mirrors the immuneACCESS table, restricted to in-frame sequences. Some clones are absent from its copies; in checked studies, under half trace to an unresolved V gene, and the reason for the others is unknown. The sample table lists about 240,000 clones, about 85% of them with a count of one. The ten largest clones capture 7.2% of the sample. Specimen: peripheral blood. These TCRs come from a man in his sixties who had recovered from COVID-19.

The V and J genes are TRBV7-2 and TRBJ2-5, with 9 bases aligning to TRBD2. V was pared by 3 bases and J by 5 bases, with 4 bases of the junction left unmatched. Looked up from germline, CDR1 is SGHTA and CDR2 is FQGNSA. This CDR3 has 14 residues. The CDR3 region has the DNA TGTGCCAGCAGCTTTCTTACTAGCGGGGAGACCCAGTACTTC. Protein product: CASSFLTSGETQYF.

V is TRBV9 and J is TRBJ1-6; 9 nucleotides line up with TRBD1. The CDR3 loop spans 18 amino acids. Germline values: CDR1 SGDLS, CDR2 YYNGEE. J lost 2 bases, V lost 0 bases, and 6 bases had no gene match. The CDR3: CASSVGTGDLTYNSPLHF. For the CDR3, the DNA is TGTGCCAGCAGCGTAGGGACAGGGGACTTGACCTATAATTCACCCCTCCACTTT.

This chain connects TRBV5-1 to TRBJ2-1; D might be TRBD1 (5 bases). This CDR3 spans 14 amino acids. V was pared by 0 bases and J by 9 bases, with 13 bases between. Germline CDR1 is SGHRS and CDR2 is YFSETQ. CDR3 sequence: CASSLGQGIFEQFF. CDR3 bases: TGCGCCAGCAGCTTGGGCCAGGGTATTTTTGAGCAGTTCTTC. Complete variable domain (other parts from reference TRBV5-1 and TRBJ2-1): KAGVTQTPRYLIKTRGQQVTLSCSPISGHRSVSWYQQTPGQGLQFLFEYFSETQRNKGNFPGRFSGRQFSNSRSEMNVSTLELGDSALYLCASSLGQGIFEQFFGPGTRLTVL.

V usage is TRBV7-2 and J usage is TRBJ1-2; 12 nucleotides match TRBD1. This CDR3 is 15 amino acids long. Trimming took 1 base from V and 7 from J; bases not matched to a gene: 4. Germline CDR1 and CDR2: SGHTA and FQGNSA. This CDR3 is CASSLGGQGALGYTF. The CDR3 DNA follows: TGTGCCAGCAGCTTAGGGGGACAGGGGGCTCTTGGCTACACCTTC.

This sequence joins TRBV13 and TRBJ2-1; TRBD1 matches at 7 bases. The CDR3 totals 16 residues. With V trimmed by 4 bases and J by 6 bases, 12 bases remained unmatched. The germline CDR1 and CDR2 sequences are PRHDT and FYEKMQ (reference sequence). For the CDR3, the DNA is TGTGCCAGCAGCTCGACAGGGCGGGTGGGCGTCAATGAGCAGTTCTTC. Translation gives CASSSTGRVGVNEQFF.

The chain combines TRBV9 with TRBJ1-6; D is unclear. The CDR3 contains 13 residues. From germline, CDR1 is SGDLS and CDR2 YYNGEE. V gave up 6 bases and J gave up 3 bases, with 7 bases separating them. CDR3 bases: TGTGCCAGCACGCGGAGCTATAATTCACCCCTCCACTTT. Encoded protein: CASTRSYNSPLHF.

The rearrangement joins TRBV5-6 to TRBJ2-7; 7 bases match TRBD1. The CDR3 runs 14 residues. The trim removed 0 bases at V and 4 bases at J, leaving 4 bases unmatched. CDR1 and CDR2 (germline): SGHDT, YYEEEE. CDR3 coding DNA: TGTGCCAGCAGCTTGGTAGGGGGCGGTTACGAGCAGTACTTC. As protein: CASSLVGGGYEQYF.

This chain uses TRBV6-6 with TRBJ2-3; tentatively, D is TRBD1 (6 bases). Per the germline V gene, CDR1 is MNHNY and CDR2 is SVGAGI (reference sequence). V was cut by 6 bases and J by 4 bases, with 11 bases left in between. The CDR3 sequence is 13 residues long. CDR3 in amino acids: CASRNRVPDTQYF. The CDR3 DNA reads as TGTGCCAGCAGAAACAGGGTCCCAGATACGCAGTATTTT.

The rearrangement joins TRBV5-1 to TRBJ2-1; 9 bases map to TRBD2. Germline V gene data show CDR1 as SGHRS and CDR2 as YFSETQ. The CDR3 is made up of 15 amino acids. V was clipped by 3 bases and J by 6 bases; unmatched bases: 7. CDR3 sequence reads: CASSYSLAGTNEQFF. Here the CDR3 DNA reads TGCGCCAGCAGCTACTCGCTAGCGGGGACCAATGAGCAGTTCTTC.

This clone was recorded only once. This sequence joins TRBV7-2 and TRBJ2-4; a possible D gene is TRBD2 (7 bases). V was shortened by 1 base and J by 0 bases, with 19 bases between the two germline ends. Germline CDR1 reads SGHTA; CDR2 reads FQGNSA. The length of the CDR3 is 19 residues. The CDR3 DNA sequence: TGTGCCAGCAGCTTAGATTCGGGGGGCCCCAAGCTAGCCAAAAACATTCAGTACTTC. Protein sequence: CASSLDSGGPKLAKNIQYF.

The chain couples TRBV24-1 to TRBJ2-7, with TRBD1 matching 10 bases. Germline trimming cut 9 bases from V and 4 bases from J; bases unmatched to any gene: 8. CDR3 length: 14 residues. Per the germline V gene, CDR1 is KGHDR and CDR2 is SFDVKD. The CDR3 nucleotides are TGTGCCACCTGCCCCGACAGGGGGCTGTACGAGCAGTACGTC. Its translation is CATCPDRGLYEQYV.

The J gene is TRBJ2-7, the V gene TRBV10-3; a weak D match, TRBD2 (5 bases). This CDR3 region has 13 residues. Deletions cut 3 bases from V and 3 bases from J, with 9 bases between. The germline V gene has CDR1 ENHRY and CDR2 SYGVKD. Here the CDR3 DNA reads TGTGCCATCAGTGAACGTCGGGACTACGAGCAGTACGTC. As protein: CAISERRDYEQYV.

This clone was observed many times. The chain recombines TRBV3-1 (or the pseudogene TRBV3-2) with TRBJ1-5; no definite D call. V lost 0 bases, J lost 6 bases, and 12 bases lay in between. The CDR3 totals 15 residues. CDR1 is LGHDT, CDR2 YNNKEL, per germline (reference sequence). CDR3 loop: CASSQDASVFQPQHF. The CDR3 DNA sequence: TGTGCCAGCAGCCAAGACGCTTCAGTTTTTCAGCCCCAGCATTTT.

This chain connects TRBV30 to TRBJ2-3; possible D gene TRBD2, 5 bases. Trimming removed 2 bases at V and 1 base at J, with 10 bases between. Germline CDR1 GTSNPN, CDR2 SVGIG (reference sequence). This CDR3 spans 14 amino acids. The CDR3 spells CAWSTRVGTDTQYF. The CDR3 DNA follows: TGTGCCTGGAGTACTAGGGTGGGCACAGATACGCAGTATTTT.

The V and J genes are TRBV7-2 and TRBJ1-2; 9 nucleotides align to TRBD1. The CDR3 totals 16 residues. Germline values: CDR1 SGHTA, CDR2 FQGNSA. Trimming cost V 1 base and J 3 bases; bases outside gene matches: 6. The CDR3 sequence: CASSLVPGQGDYGYTF. In DNA, the CDR3 is TGTGCCAGCAGCTTAGTACCGGGACAGGGTGACTATGGCTACACCTTC.

This clone was detected once. The chain links TRBV6-5 to TRBJ2-5, with a tentative D call TRBD2 (5 bases). In germline, CDR1 is MNHEY, CDR2 SVGAGI. V was cut by 10 bases and J by 6 bases, with 15 bases left in between. The CDR3 contains 12 residues. In nucleotides, the CDR3 is TGTGCCATCGGGGTGGTTGGACAGACCCAGTACTTC. Translation gives CAIGVVGQTQYF.

The rearrangement joins TRBV19 to TRBJ1-3; weak D call: TRBD1 (5 bases). Trimming removed 6 bases at V and 0 bases at J, with 9 bases between. CDR1 is LNHDA and CDR2 is SQIVND in the germline V gene (reference sequence). The CDR3 is 14 amino acids. CDR3 DNA sequence: TGTGCCAGTAGATCAGGGTCCTCTGGAAACACCATATATTTT. It is translated as CASRSGSSGNTIYF.

J is TRBJ2-2 and V is TRBV25-1, with D perhaps TRBD1 (6 bases). CDR1 and CDR2 (germline): MGHDK, SYGVNS. The CDR3 runs to 13 residues. Trimming took off 4 bases at V and 6 bases at J, with 9 bases between the two ends. CDR3 region: CASSGQGPGELFF. For the CDR3, the DNA is TGTGCCAGCAGTGGTCAGGGGCCCGGGGAGCTGTTTTTT.

This chain links TRBV7-6 with TRBJ1-1, with a tentative D call TRBD1 (5 bases). This CDR3 has 15 amino acids. The V end lost 2 bases, the J end lost 1 base, and 11 bases lay between the germline ends. Germline CDR1 SGHVS, CDR2 FNYEAQ. DNA for the CDR3: TGTGCCAGCAGCTTACCAGGGACTTCGAACACTGAAGCTTTCTTT. Protein sequence: CASSLPGTSNTEAFF.

This chain connects TRBV12-5 to TRBJ2-7, with 7 bases matching TRBD1. This CDR3 is 13 amino acids long. The J segment lost 5 bases and the V segment lost 5 bases, leaving 6 bases of the junction unmatched. Per germline, CDR1 LGHNT and CDR2 FRNRAP. The CDR3 coding sequence is TGTGCTAGTGGTATAAAGACAGGGAACGAGCAGTACTTC. Protein: CASGIKTGNEQYF.